A few counts support the clone carrying this TCR beta chain. Original handling: For nucleated cells, counts were estimated from reference gene primer amplification. The data were produced by immunoSEQ multiplex PCR, yet TCRdb's version contains in-frame clones alone and is incomplete. The V and J calls and clone size come from that table; D and trimming were worked out from the DNA. The table shows fewer than 250,000 clones, with 87% occurring only once. The V gene's germline CDR1 is MNHNY and CDR2 SVGAGI (reference sequence). Germline trimming cut 5 bases from V and 0 bases from J; bases unmatched to any gene: 0. CDR3 size: 13 residues. This specimen belongs to a study of blood T cell repertoires in COVID-19. Overall study context: T cells, B-cell-depleted T cells, or PBMCs provided the cDNA or gDNA that served as material.

Living in 20 to 30 US areas, the participants were between 18 and 89 years of age. Membership in each cohort depended on participant-reported clinical history. The source of this sequence is a woman between 25 and 40 years old with acute COVID-19. The sequenced material came from PBMCs or T cells enriched from blood (not recorded which). V and J are TRBV6-6 and TRBJ2-7, with 8 positions matching TRBD2. The CDR3 sequence: CASSGLASYEQYF. As DNA, the CDR3 is TGTGCCAGCAGTGGACTAGCCTCCTACGAGCAGTACTTC.